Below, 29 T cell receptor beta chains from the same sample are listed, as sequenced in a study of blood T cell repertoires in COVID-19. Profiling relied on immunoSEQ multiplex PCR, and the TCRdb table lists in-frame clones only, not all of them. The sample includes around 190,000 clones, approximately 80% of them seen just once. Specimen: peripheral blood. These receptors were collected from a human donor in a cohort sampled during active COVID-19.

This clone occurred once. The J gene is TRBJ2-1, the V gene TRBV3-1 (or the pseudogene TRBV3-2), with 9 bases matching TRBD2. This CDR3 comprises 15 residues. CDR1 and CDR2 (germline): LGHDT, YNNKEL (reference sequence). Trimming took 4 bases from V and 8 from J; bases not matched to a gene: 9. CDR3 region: CASSRVSGSRYEQFF. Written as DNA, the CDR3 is TGTGCCAGCAGCCGGGTTAGCGGGAGTCGCTATGAGCAGTTCTTC.

The CDR3 sequence is CAWSGLAGVSDTQYF. In DNA form, the CDR3 reads TGTGCCTGGAGCGGACTAGCGGGAGTCTCAGATACGCAGTATTTT. This chain uses TRBV30 with TRBJ2-3, with TRBD2 matching over 13 bases. The CDR3 spans 15 residues. J was trimmed by 4 bases and V by 3 bases; bases with no gene match: 4. Germline-derived CDR1 and CDR2 are GTSNPN and SVGIG (reference sequence). Filled out from reference TRBV30 and TRBJ2-3, the complete variable domain reads SQTIHQWPATLVQPVGSPLSLECTVEGTSNPNLYWYRQAAGRGLQLLFYSVGIGQISSEVPQNLSASRPQDRQFILSSKKLLLSDSGFYLCAWSGLAGVSDTQYFGPGTRLTVL.

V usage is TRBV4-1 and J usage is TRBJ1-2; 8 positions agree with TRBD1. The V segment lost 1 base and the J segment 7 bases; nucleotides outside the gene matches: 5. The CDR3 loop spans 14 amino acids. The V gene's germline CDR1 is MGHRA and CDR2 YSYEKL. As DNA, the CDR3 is TGCGCCAGCAGCCAAGCAGGGGGCGCGGTTGGCTACACCTTC. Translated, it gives CASSQAGGAVGYTF.

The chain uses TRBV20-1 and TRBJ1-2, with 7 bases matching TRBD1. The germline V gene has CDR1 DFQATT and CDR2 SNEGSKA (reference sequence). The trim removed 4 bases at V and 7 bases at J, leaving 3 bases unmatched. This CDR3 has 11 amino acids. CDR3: CSAITGVGYTF. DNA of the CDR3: TGCAGTGCTATTACAGGGGTTGGCTACACCTTC.

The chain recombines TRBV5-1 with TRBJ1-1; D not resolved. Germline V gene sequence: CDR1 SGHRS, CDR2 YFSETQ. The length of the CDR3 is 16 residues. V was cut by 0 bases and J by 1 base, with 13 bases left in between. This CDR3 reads CASSLAMAGPNTEAFF. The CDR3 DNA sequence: TGCGCCAGCAGCTTGGCCATGGCAGGTCCGAACACTGAAGCTTTCTTT. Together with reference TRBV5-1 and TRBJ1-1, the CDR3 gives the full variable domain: KAGVTQTPRYLIKTRGQQVTLSCSPISGHRSVSWYQQTPGQGLQFLFEYFSETQRNKGNFPGRFSGRQFSNSRSEMNVSTLELGDSALYLCASSLAMAGPNTEAFFGQGTRLTVV.

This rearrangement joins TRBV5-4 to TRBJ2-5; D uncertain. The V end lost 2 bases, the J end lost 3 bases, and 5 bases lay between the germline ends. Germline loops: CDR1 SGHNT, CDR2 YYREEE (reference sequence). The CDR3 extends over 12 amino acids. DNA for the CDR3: TGTGCCAGCAGCTTCCAGAAAGAGACCCAGTACTTC. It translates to CASSFQKETQYF.

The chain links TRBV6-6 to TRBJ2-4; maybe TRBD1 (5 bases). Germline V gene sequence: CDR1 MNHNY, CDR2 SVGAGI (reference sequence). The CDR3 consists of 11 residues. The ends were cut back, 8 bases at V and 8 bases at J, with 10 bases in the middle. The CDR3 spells CASGHGYIQYF. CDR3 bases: TGTGCCAGCGGACACGGGTACATTCAGTACTTC.

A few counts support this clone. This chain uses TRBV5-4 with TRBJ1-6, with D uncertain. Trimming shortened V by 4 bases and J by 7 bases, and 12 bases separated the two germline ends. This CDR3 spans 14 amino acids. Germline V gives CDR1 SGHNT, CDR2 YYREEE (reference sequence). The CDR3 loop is CASSPQVGNSPLHF. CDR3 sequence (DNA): TGTGCCAGCAGCCCTCAGGTTGGGAATTCACCCCTCCACTTT.

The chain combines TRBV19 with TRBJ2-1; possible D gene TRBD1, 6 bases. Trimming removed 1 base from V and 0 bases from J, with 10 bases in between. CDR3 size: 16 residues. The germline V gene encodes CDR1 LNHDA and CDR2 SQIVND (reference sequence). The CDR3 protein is CASSIATGSSYNEQFF. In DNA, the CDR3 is TGTGCCAGTAGTATAGCCACAGGGAGCTCCTACAATGAGCAGTTCTTC.

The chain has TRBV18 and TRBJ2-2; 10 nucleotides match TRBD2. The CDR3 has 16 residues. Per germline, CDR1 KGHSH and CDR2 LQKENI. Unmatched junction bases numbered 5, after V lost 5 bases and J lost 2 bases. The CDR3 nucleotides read TGTGCCAGCTCATCCGGACTAGCGGCCAACACCGGGGAGCTGTTTTTT. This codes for CASSSGLAANTGELFF.

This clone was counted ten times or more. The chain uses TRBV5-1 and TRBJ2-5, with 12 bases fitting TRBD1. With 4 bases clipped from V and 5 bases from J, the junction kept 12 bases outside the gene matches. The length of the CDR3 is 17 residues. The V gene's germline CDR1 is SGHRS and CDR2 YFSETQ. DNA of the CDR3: TGCGCCAGCAGCACGCCCCGGGACAGGGGGCCTCGGGAGACCCAGTACTTC. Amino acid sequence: CASSTPRDRGPRETQYF.

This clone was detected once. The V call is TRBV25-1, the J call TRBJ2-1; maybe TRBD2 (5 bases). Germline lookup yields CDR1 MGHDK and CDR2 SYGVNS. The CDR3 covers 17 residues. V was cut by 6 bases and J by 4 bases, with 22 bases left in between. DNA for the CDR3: TGTGCCAGCAGCGCCCGGGAAAGCAGGCTTTCTTACAATGAGCAGTTCTTC. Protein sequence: CASSARESRLSYNEQFF.

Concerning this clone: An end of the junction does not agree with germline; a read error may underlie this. CDR3 DNA sequence: TGTGCAAGTAAAATAGACCGCGGCCGAAACACCGGGGAGCTGTTTTTT. As protein: CASKIDRGRNTGELFF. This chain uses TRBV19 with TRBJ2-2; D ambiguous. CDR1 and CDR2 (germline): LNHDA, SQIVND (reference sequence). The CDR3 has 16 amino acids.

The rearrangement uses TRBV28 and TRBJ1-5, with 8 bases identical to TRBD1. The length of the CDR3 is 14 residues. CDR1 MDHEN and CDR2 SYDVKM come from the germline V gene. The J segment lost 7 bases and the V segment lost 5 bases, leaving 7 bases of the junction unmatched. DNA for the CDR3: TGTGCCAGCAGTCTGACAGGGGATGGCCAGCCCCAGCATTTT. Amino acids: CASSLTGDGQPQHF. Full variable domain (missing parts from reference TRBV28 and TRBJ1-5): DVKVTQSSRYLVKRTGEKVFLECVQDMDHENMFWYRQDPGLGLRLIYFSYDVKMKEKGDIPEGYSVSREKKERFSLILESASTNQTSMYLCASSLTGDGQPQHFGDGTRLSIL.

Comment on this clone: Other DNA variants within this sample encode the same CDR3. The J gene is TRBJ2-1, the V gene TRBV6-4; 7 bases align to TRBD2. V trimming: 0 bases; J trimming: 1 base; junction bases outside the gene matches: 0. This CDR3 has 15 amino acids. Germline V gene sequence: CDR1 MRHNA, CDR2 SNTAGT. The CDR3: CASSDSSGSYNEQFF. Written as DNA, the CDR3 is TGTGCCAGCAGTGACTCTAGCGGGTCCTACAATGAGCAGTTCTTC.

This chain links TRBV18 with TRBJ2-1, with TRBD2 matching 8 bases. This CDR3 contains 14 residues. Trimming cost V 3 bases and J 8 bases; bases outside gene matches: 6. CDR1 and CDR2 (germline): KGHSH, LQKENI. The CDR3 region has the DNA TGTGCCAGCTCACCCTGGACTAGCTCCTATGAGCAGTTCTTC. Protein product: CASSPWTSSYEQFF.

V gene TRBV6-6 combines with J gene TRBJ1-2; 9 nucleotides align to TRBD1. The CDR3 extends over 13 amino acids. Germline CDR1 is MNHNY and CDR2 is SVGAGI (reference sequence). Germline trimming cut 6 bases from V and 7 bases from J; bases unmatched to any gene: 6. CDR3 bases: TGTGCCAGCAGGGAAACAGGGGGCCTTGGCTACACCTTC. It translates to CASRETGGLGYTF.

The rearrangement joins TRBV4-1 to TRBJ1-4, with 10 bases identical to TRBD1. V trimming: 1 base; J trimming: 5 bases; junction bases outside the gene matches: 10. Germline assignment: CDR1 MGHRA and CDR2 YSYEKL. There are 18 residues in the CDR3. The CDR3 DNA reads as TGCGCCAGCAGCCAAGCTCCCGGGACAGGGGATACAAATGAAAAACTGTTTTTT. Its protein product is CASSQAPGTGDTNEKLFF.

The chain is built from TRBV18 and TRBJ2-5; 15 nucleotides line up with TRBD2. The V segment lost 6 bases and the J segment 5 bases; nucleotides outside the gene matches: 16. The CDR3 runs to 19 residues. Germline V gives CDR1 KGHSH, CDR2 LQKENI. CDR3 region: CASSSEPGTSGRRQETQYF. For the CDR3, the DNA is TGTGCCAGCTCCTCCGAGCCCGGGACTAGCGGGAGGAGGCAGGAGACCCAGTACTTC.

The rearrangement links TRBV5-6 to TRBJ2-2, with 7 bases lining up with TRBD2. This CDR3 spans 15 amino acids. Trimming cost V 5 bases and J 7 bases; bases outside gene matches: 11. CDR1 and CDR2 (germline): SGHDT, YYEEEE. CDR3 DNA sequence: TGTGCCAGCAGAATGTCTGGCGGGAGATTCGGGGAGCTGTTTTTT. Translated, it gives CASRMSGGRFGELFF.

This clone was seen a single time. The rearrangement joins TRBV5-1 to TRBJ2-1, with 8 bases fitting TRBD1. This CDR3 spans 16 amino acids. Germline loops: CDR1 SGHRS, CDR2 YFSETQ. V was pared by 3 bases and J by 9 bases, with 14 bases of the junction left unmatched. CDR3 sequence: CASSSHGQGAFGEQFF. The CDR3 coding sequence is TGCGCCAGCAGCTCACATGGGCAGGGGGCGTTCGGTGAGCAGTTCTTC.

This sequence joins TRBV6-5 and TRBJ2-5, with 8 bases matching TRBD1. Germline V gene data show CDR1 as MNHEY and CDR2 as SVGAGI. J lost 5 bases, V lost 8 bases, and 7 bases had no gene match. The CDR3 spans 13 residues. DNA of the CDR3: TGTGCCAGCCGGGACAGGCCGGGGGAGACCCAGTACTTC. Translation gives CASRDRPGETQYF.

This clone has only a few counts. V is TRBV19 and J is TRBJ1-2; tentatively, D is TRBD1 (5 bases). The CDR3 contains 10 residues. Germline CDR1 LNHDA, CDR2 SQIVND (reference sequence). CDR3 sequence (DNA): TGTGGGACATTCAACTATGGCTACACCTTC. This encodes CGTFNYGYTF.

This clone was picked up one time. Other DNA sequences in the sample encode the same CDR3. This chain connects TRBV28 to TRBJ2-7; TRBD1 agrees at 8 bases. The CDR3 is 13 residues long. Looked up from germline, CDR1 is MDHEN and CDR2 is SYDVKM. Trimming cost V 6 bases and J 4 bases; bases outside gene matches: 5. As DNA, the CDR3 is TGTGCCAGCAGGCGTCAGGGGGCTTACGAGCAGTACTTC. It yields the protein CASRRQGAYEQYF.

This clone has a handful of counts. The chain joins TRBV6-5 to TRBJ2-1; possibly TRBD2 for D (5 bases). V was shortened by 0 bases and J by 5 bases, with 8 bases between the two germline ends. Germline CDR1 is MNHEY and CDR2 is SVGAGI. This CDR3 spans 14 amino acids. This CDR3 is CASSYSILDNEQFF. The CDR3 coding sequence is TGTGCCAGCAGTTACTCGATACTAGACAATGAGCAGTTCTTC.

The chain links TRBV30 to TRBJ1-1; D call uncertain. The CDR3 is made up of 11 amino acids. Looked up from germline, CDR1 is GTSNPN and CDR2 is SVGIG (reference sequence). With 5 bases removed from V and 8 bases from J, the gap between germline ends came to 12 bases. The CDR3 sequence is CAWCWVGEAFF. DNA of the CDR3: TGTGCCTGGTGCTGGGTGGGCGAAGCTTTCTTT.

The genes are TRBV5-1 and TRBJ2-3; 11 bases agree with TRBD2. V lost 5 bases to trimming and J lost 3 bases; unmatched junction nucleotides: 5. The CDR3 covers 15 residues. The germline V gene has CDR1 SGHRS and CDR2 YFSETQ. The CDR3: CASRPTSGSTDTQYF. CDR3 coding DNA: TGCGCCAGCAGGCCTACTAGCGGGAGTACAGATACGCAGTATTTT.

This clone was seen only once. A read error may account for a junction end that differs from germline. CDR3: CASSPGQGANDEQFF. The DNA for the CDR3 is TGTGCTAGCAGCCCTGGACAGGGGGCAAACGATGAGCAGTTCTTC. The chain uses TRBV7-7 and TRBJ2-1; 11 bases are shared with TRBD1. CDR3 length: 15 residues. The V gene's germline CDR1 is SSHAT and CDR2 FNYEAQ (reference sequence).

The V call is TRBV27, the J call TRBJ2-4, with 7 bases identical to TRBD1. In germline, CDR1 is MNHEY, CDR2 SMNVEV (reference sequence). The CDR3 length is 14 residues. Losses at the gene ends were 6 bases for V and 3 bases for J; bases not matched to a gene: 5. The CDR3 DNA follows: TGTGCCAGCAGCAAGGACAGGCACAAAAACATTCAGTACTTC. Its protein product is CASSKDRHKNIQYF.